One and the same sample provided the 32 T cell receptor beta chains below, sequenced in a study of T cells in Graves' hyperthyroidism and ophthalmopathy. The TCR beta CDR3 regions underwent amplification using RNA transcripts as the source. HTBI primers were the set used in a first-round RT-PCR of the TCR CDR3. TCRdb re-called the multiplex PCR reads through MiXCR, storing one row per CDR3 protein. The profile covers about 270,000 distinct CDR3 sequences, with 13% to 15% appearing a single time and 30% to 35% taken by the ten largest. Material for sequencing was blood. The source is a woman aged 50 to 60 with Graves' hyperthyroidism that later progressed to Graves' ophthalmopathy.

This clonotype was detected ten times or more. The gene calls are TRBV13 and TRBJ1-1; 9 nucleotides match TRBD1. The trim removed 6 bases at V and 4 bases at J, leaving 6 bases unmatched. Germline V CDR1 and CDR2: PRHDT, FYEKMQ (reference sequence). There are 14 residues in the CDR3. The CDR3 coding sequence is TGTGCCAGCAGAACAGGGGGCGCGGGCACTGAAGCTTTCTTT. Amino acid sequence: CASRTGGAGTEAFF.

This clonotype was seen many times. The CDR3 protein is CASSFRGLAQIEGETQYF. The CDR3 DNA sequence: TGTGCCAGCAGTTTTAGGGGACTAGCACAAATTGAGGGGGAGACCCAGTACTTC. The gene calls are TRBV28 and TRBJ2-5; 9 bases align to TRBD2. Looked up from germline, CDR1 is MDHEN and CDR2 is SYDVKM. CDR3 size: 18 residues. Losses at the gene ends were 3 bases for V and 5 bases for J; bases not matched to a gene: 16.

This clonotype was recorded many times. The genes are TRBV12-3 or TRBV12-4 and TRBJ1-2, with 7 bases lining up with TRBD1. V dropped 3 bases and J dropped 4; count of bases not matched to a gene: 5. This CDR3 has 14 amino acids. CDR3 DNA: TGTGCCAGCAGTTTCGACAGGGCGACCTATGGCTACACCTTC. Translated, it gives CASSFDRATYGYTF.

As to this clonotype: Possible read error: a much larger clone is one base away. The chain has TRBV6-5 and TRBJ2-2, with 10 bases identical to TRBD2. This CDR3 region has 19 residues. CDR1 and CDR2 (germline): MNHEY, SVGAGI. CDR3 DNA sequence: TGTGCCAACAGTTACTCGAGGCTAGCGGGAGCCGGCGACACCGGGGAGCTGTTTTTT. Its protein product is CANSYSRLAGAGDTGELFF.

The V gene is TRBV28, the J gene TRBJ1-3; maybe TRBD1 (5 bases). The CDR3 is 14 residues long. V was cut by 7 bases and J by 4 bases, with 14 bases left in between. The V gene's germline CDR1 is MDHEN and CDR2 SYDVKM. The CDR3 nucleotides read TGTGCCAGCACCTTAACGGGGGTAGGAAACACCATATATTTT. Protein product: CASTLTGVGNTIYF.

This clonotype was seen repeatedly, ten times or more. The chain joins TRBV27 to TRBJ1-1; D is possibly TRBD1 (5 bases). This CDR3 has 15 amino acids. Germline V CDR1 and CDR2: MNHEY, SMNVEV (reference sequence). Trimming removed 8 bases at V and 3 bases at J, with 19 bases between. The CDR3, as DNA: TGTGCCAGCCAAACGGGGGGACTCCGGGACACTGAAGCTTTCTTT. This sequence encodes CASQTGGLRDTEAFF.

The V gene is TRBV27, the J gene TRBJ1-1; no definite D call. Germline CDR1 and CDR2: MNHEY and SMNVEV (reference sequence). Trimming removed 2 bases at V and 6 bases at J, with 16 bases between. This CDR3 region has 15 residues. The CDR3 reads CASSLARDSVSEAFF. The CDR3 nucleotides read TGTGCCAGCAGTTTAGCTAGGGATAGCGTGTCTGAAGCTTTCTTT.

This clonotype has a count of ten or more. This rearrangement joins TRBV7-9 to TRBJ2-7, with a weak D call TRBD2 (6 bases). Germline V lookup: CDR1 SEHNR, CDR2 FQNEAQ (reference sequence). This CDR3 has 15 residues. Trimming stripped 4 bases from V and 2 bases from J, with 15 bases between. The CDR3 nucleotides are TGTGCCAGCAGCTCTTCGGGGCGGGGCCCCTACGAGCAGTACTTC. Encoded protein: CASSSSGRGPYEQYF. The variable domain in full, with the rest retrieved from reference TRBV7-9 and TRBJ2-7, is DTGVSQNPRHKITKRGQNVTFRCDPISEHNRLYWYRQTLGQGPEFLTYFQNEAQLEKSRLLSDRFSAERPKGSFSTLEIQRTEQGDSAMYLCASSSSGRGPYEQYFGPGTRLTVT.

This clonotype was seen ten or more times. J is TRBJ1-4 and V is TRBV6-1; the match to TRBD1 covers 9 bases. CDR3 size: 13 residues. CDR1 and CDR2 from the germline V gene are MNHNS and SASEGT. Trimming at V came to 6 bases and at J to 6 bases, leaving 2 bases not matched to a gene. The CDR3 sequence: CASSRTGDEKLFF. In DNA, the CDR3 is TGTGCCAGCAGCAGGACAGGGGATGAAAAACTGTTTTTT.

This clonotype has at least ten counts. The chain uses TRBV6-1 and TRBJ2-1; D not certain. Germline CDR1 and CDR2: MNHNS and SASEGT. The CDR3 contains 12 residues. Trimming took 2 bases from V and 13 from J, leaving 12 bases between them. In DNA form, the CDR3 reads TGTGCCAGCAGTGAAAAGGCCGGTCGACAGTTCTTC. It specifies CASSEKAGRQFF.

With regard to this clonotype: Possible read error: a much larger clone is one base away. The rearrangement uses TRBV28 and TRBJ1-2; D remains unclear. Germline V CDR1 and CDR2: MDHEN, SYDVKM. The CDR3 contains 11 residues. The V end was cut by 6 bases, the J end by 12 bases, with 14 bases between. The CDR3 spells CASRRYDGHTF. CDR3 DNA sequence: TGTGCCAGCAGGCGGTATGACGGCCACACCTTC.

The table lists this clonotype with many counts. This chain connects TRBV11-2 to TRBJ2-7; 7 bases are shared with TRBD1. The V segment lost 5 bases and the J segment 3 bases; nucleotides outside the gene matches: 7. Looked up from germline, CDR1 is SGHAT and CDR2 is FQNNGV. The length of the CDR3 is 14 residues. CDR3: CASSLQTGRYEQYF. As DNA, the CDR3 is TGTGCCAGCAGCCTACAGACAGGGCGCTACGAGCAGTACTTC.

This clonotype was found many times. This chain connects TRBV30 to TRBJ2-2; TRBD1 is a possible D gene (5 bases). With 0 bases removed from V and 6 bases from J, the gap between germline ends came to 8 bases. The germline gives CDR1 GTSNPN, CDR2 SVGIG (reference sequence). The CDR3 is made up of 13 amino acids. The CDR3: CAWSVGVAGELFF. The CDR3 DNA reads as TGTGCCTGGAGTGTAGGGGTGGCCGGGGAGCTGTTTTTT.

At least ten counts were recorded for this clonotype. V and J are TRBV2 and TRBJ1-1, with a possible D match to TRBD1 (5 bases). Germline CDR1 SNHLY, CDR2 FYNNEI. Trimming shortened V by 7 bases and J by 8 bases, and 8 bases separated the two germline ends. This CDR3 is built from 10 residues. This CDR3 is CASTWTEAFF. DNA of the CDR3: TGTGCCAGCACCTGGACAGAAGCTTTCTTT.

This clonotype has only a few counts. The genes are TRBV19 and TRBJ2-2, with 9 nucleotides matching TRBD1. The germline V gene has CDR1 LNHDA and CDR2 SQIVND (reference sequence). V lost 3 bases and J lost 4; bases outside the gene matches: 3. CDR3 size: 15 residues. As DNA, the CDR3 is TGTGCCAGTAGTATGGGGACAGGGCCCACCGGGGAGCTGTTTTTT. It translates to CASSMGTGPTGELFF. Full variable domain (missing parts from reference TRBV19 and TRBJ2-2): DGGITQSPKYLFRKEGQNVTLSCEQNLNHDAMYWYRQDPGQGLRLIYYSQIVNDFQKGDIAEGYSVSREKKESFPLTVTSAQKNPTAFYLCASSMGTGPTGELFFGEGSRLTVL.

About this clonotype itself: A much more abundant neighbour one base away suggests this may be a read error. CDR3 region: CASSLTSGVVTTF. The DNA of the CDR3 is TGTGCCAGCAGCCTCACATCAGGAGTAGTAACCACCTTC. The gene calls are TRBV5-5 and TRBJ1-2; D is uncertain. Trimming removed 4 bases from V and 13 bases from J, with 20 bases in between. Germline V gives CDR1 SGHKS, CDR2 YYEKEE (reference sequence). The CDR3 totals 13 residues.

The CDR3 loop is CASSAGSGNTEAFF. The CDR3 region has the DNA TGTGCCAGCAGCGCCGGTAGCGGGAACACTGAAGCTTTCTTT. This sequence joins TRBV7-3 and TRBJ1-1, with D hard to call. This CDR3 has 14 residues. Trimming stripped 5 bases from V and 1 base from J, with 11 bases between. CDR1 SGHTA and CDR2 FQGTGA come from the germline V gene.

This clonotype was seen at least ten times. The chain recombines TRBV15 with TRBJ2-1; 15 nucleotides agree with TRBD2. The germline V gene has CDR1 LNHNV and CDR2 YYDKDF (reference sequence). CDR3 size: 17 residues. The trim removed 3 bases at V and 1 base at J, leaving 1 base unmatched. For the CDR3, the DNA is TGTGCCACCAGCAGGGGACTAGCGGGAGGATCCTACAATGAGCAGTTCTTC. The encoded protein is CATSRGLAGGSYNEQFF.

This clonotype has ten or more counts. The V call is TRBV28, the J call TRBJ2-1; 10 positions match TRBD1. The CDR3 loop spans 15 amino acids. Germline lookup yields CDR1 MDHEN and CDR2 SYDVKM. V trimming: 2 bases; J trimming: 6 bases; junction bases outside the gene matches: 4. The CDR3 sequence is CASSLPGQGSNEQFF. DNA for the CDR3: TGTGCCAGCAGTTTACCGGGACAGGGGAGCAATGAGCAGTTCTTC.

This clonotype was seen a few times. The chain uses TRBV27 and TRBJ1-4; a weak D match, TRBD1 (5 bases). This CDR3 region has 17 residues. The V and J ends lost 0 bases and 0 bases respectively, with 11 bases between them. CDR1 MNHEY and CDR2 SMNVEV come from the germline V gene (reference sequence). The CDR3 DNA reads as TGTGCCAGCAGTTTATCAGACAGAATCTCAACTAATGAAAAACTGTTTTTT. Translation: CASSLSDRISTNEKLFF.

This clonotype was seen ten or more times. The chain joins TRBV12-3 or TRBV12-4 to TRBJ2-7; TRBD2 matches 11 bases. The V and J ends lost 7 bases and 1 base, in that order; junction bases with no gene match: 6. This CDR3 contains 15 residues. The CDR3: CASTFGTSGSYEQYF. For the CDR3, the DNA is TGTGCCAGCACCTTCGGGACTAGCGGATCCTACGAGCAGTACTTC.

A word on this clonotype: A read error may explain this, as a much larger clone is one base away. This chain links TRBV7-9 with TRBJ2-7; 8 nucleotides agree with TRBD1. CDR1 and CDR2 (germline): SEHNR, FQNEAQ (reference sequence). This CDR3 is 15 amino acids long. The junction had 7 bases not matched to a gene; V was cut back by 1 base and J by 5 bases. The CDR3: CASSLEGQGAHEQYF. The CDR3 nucleotides read TGTGCCAGCAGCTTAGAGGGGCAGGGGGCCCACGAGCAGTACTTC.

The genes are TRBV3-1 and TRBJ2-3; 7 bases map to TRBD2. Germline V CDR1 and CDR2: LGHDT, YNNKEL (reference sequence). The V gene end was trimmed by 4 bases and the J gene end by 0 bases; junction bases not matched to a gene: 7. The CDR3 covers 16 residues. CDR3 bases: TGTGCCAGCAGCCCACGAGCGGGAAAAAGCACAGATACGCAGTATTTT. Amino acid sequence: CASSPRAGKSTDTQYF.

Note on this clonotype: One junction end disagrees with the germline gene, perhaps due to a read error. The rearrangement uses TRBV13 and TRBJ2-2; the match to TRBD2 covers 9 bases. The CDR3 has 14 amino acids. CDR1 is PRHDT, CDR2 FYEKMQ, per germline (reference sequence). The CDR3 loop is CASSGGRNTGELSF. The CDR3 DNA follows: TGTGCCAGTAGCGGGGGACGGAACACCGGGGAGCTGTCTTTT. Together with reference TRBV13 and TRBJ2-2, the CDR3 gives the full variable domain: AAGVIQSPRHLIKEKRETATLKCYPIPRHDTVYWYQQGPGQDPQFLISFYEKMQSDKGSIPDRFSAQQFSDYHSELNMSSLELGDSALYFCASSGGRNTGELSFGEGSRLTVL.

This clonotype was seen at least ten times. This chain connects TRBV7-2 to TRBJ2-7; D remains unclear. The CDR3 runs 14 residues. The germline V gene encodes CDR1 SGHTA and CDR2 FQGNSA. V was cut by 5 bases and J by 2 bases, with 13 bases left in between. The CDR3 reads CASSLGGSTYEQYF. CDR3 coding DNA: TGTGCCAGCAGCCTGGGCGGCAGCACCTACGAGCAGTACTTC.

This clonotype was picked up many times. The V gene is TRBV12-3 or TRBV12-4, the J gene TRBJ1-1, with TRBD1 identical over 10 bases. Losses at the gene ends were 6 bases for V and 4 bases for J; bases not matched to a gene: 8. The length of the CDR3 is 15 residues. CDR3 protein: CASSQGQGGATEAFF. CDR3 in DNA: TGTGCCAGCAGCCAAGGACAGGGGGGAGCCACTGAAGCTTTCTTT.

V is TRBV27 and J is TRBJ1-4; TRBD1 matches 7 bases. V was clipped by 0 bases and J by 5 bases; unmatched bases: 3. CDR3 length: 15 residues. Germline CDR1 is MNHEY and CDR2 is SMNVEV (reference sequence). The CDR3 is CASSLSGTENEKLFF. In nucleotides, the CDR3 is TGTGCCAGCAGTTTATCCGGGACAGAGAATGAAAAACTGTTTTTT. Using reference TRBV27 and TRBJ1-4 for the parts outside the CDR3, the full variable domain is EAQVTQNPRYLITVTGKKLTVTCSQNMNHEYMSWYRQDPGLGLRQIYYSMNVEVTDKGDVPEGYKVSRKEKRNFPLILESPSPNQTSLYFCASSLSGTENEKLFFGSGTQLSVL.

This clonotype was detected many times. This chain uses TRBV9 with TRBJ2-5; 12 bases fit TRBD2. With V trimmed by 2 bases and J by 5 bases, 7 bases remained unmatched. The CDR3 totals 16 residues. The germline V gene encodes CDR1 SGDLS and CDR2 YYNGEE. CDR3 in amino acids: CASSVSSGRAWETQYF. CDR3 in DNA: TGTGCCAGCAGCGTCTCTAGCGGGAGGGCCTGGGAGACCCAGTACTTC. The full variable domain, its missing parts supplied by reference TRBV9 and TRBJ2-5, is DSGVTQTPKHLITATGQRVTLRCSPRSGDLSVYWYQQSLDQGLQFLIQYYNGEERAKGNILERFSAQQFPDLHSELNLSSLELGDSALYFCASSVSSGRAWETQYFGPGTRLLVL.

This clonotype was picked up many times. V usage is TRBV6-5 and J usage is TRBJ1-1; TRBD1 might be the D (6 bases). The CDR3 sequence is 20 residues long. Trimming left V 2 bases short and J 5 bases short, with 30 bases between. Germline CDR1 reads MNHEY; CDR2 reads SVGAGI. CDR3 region: CASSYPRIIIERGDYTEAFF. As DNA, the CDR3 is TGTGCCAGCAGTTACCCGAGGATCATTATCGAAAGGGGGGATTATACTGAAGCTTTCTTT.

This clonotype appeared many times. This rearrangement joins TRBV20-1 to TRBJ2-1; possibly TRBD2 for D (6 bases). V lost 6 bases to trimming and J lost 10 bases, with 16 bases between them. The CDR3 has 12 amino acids. Per the germline V gene, CDR1 is DFQATT and CDR2 is SNEGSKA (reference sequence). CDR3 residues: CSAAFGGGEQFF. The DNA for the CDR3 is TGCAGTGCCGCGTTTGGGGGAGGCGAGCAGTTCTTC.

A few counts support this clonotype. The chain joins TRBV27 to TRBJ1-5; D not resolved. This CDR3 is built from 15 residues. Deletions cut 6 bases from V and 3 bases from J, with 15 bases between. Looked up from germline, CDR1 is MNHEY and CDR2 is SMNVEV (reference sequence). The CDR3 loop reads CASSLNQGFNQPQHF. The CDR3, as DNA: TGTGCCAGCAGCCTCAACCAAGGATTCAATCAGCCCCAGCATTTT.

Ten or more counts support this clonotype. The gene calls are TRBV6-1 and TRBJ2-7; 9 bases are shared with TRBD2. This CDR3 is built from 18 residues. V lost 5 bases and J lost 4; bases outside the gene matches: 18. Germline assignment: CDR1 MNHNS and CDR2 SASEGT. CDR3 in DNA: TGTGCCAGCAGTTCTCCCCCGCTTGGTCTAGCGGGAAGATACGAGCAGTACTTC. Translation gives CASSSPPLGLAGRYEQYF.